Below, one T cell receptor beta chain is given with its context. Its antigen is currently unknown. Sequencing was performed with immunoSEQ multiplex PCR; in TCRdb, only in-frame clones are kept and a portion is missing. The table records a few hundred thousand clones, 87% of them present only once. Treatment of the sample: 15 to 20 received Ad26.COV2.S at low or high dose, single or two shots; 5 received placebo; per-sample allocation not given. Sampling occurred on day 63 after the first vaccine or placebo injection. An adult donor aged 18-55 years was enrolled in Boston. This vaccine is an Ad26 vector that expresses the Wuhan-strain SARS-CoV-2 spike. This specimen belongs to a study of Ad26.COV2.S vaccination and SARS-CoV-2 variants. There are 14 residues in the CDR3. Trimming took 6 bases from V and 0 from J, leaving 11 bases between them. Germline V lookup: CDR1 MNHEY, CDR2 SMNVEV (reference sequence).

Study-wide results and caveats: Higher spike-specific TCR breadth was found in vaccine recipients than in placebo recipients.

The chain combines TRBV27 with TRBJ1-1; maybe TRBD1 (5 bases). Sequencing used peripheral blood, obtained in a trial of Ad26.COV2.S vaccine versus placebo. This TCR came from a person aged 18-60 years who received the Ad26.COV2.S COVID-19 vaccine or a placebo. This CDR3 is CASRTGTVNTEAFF. CDR3 sequence (DNA): TGTGCCAGCAGAACCGGGACGGTGAACACTGAAGCTTTCTTT.